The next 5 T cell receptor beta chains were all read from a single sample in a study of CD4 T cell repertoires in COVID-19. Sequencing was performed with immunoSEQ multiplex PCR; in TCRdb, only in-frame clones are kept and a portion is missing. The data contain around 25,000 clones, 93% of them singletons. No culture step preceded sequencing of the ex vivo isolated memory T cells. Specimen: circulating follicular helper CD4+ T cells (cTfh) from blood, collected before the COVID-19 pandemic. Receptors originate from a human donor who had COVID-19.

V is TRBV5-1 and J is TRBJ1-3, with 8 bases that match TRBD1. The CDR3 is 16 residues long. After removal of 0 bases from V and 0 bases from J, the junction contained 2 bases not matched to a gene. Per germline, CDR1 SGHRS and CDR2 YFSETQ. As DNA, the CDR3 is TGCGCCAGCAGCTTGGTAACAGGGGGCTCTGGAAACACCATATATTTT. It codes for CASSLVTGGSGNTIYF.

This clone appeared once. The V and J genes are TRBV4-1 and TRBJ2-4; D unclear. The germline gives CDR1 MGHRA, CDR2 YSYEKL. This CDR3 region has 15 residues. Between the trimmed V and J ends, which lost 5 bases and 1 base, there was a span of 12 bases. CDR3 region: CASSESSRAKNIQYF. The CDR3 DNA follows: TGCGCCAGCAGCGAATCCTCCCGGGCCAAAAACATTCAGTACTTC.

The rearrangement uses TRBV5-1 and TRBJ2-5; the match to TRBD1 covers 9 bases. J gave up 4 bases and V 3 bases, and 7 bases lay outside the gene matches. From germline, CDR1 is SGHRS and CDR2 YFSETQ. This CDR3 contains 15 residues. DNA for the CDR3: TGCGCCAGCAGCTCCCGACAGGGGGAAGGAGAGACCCAGTACTTC. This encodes CASSSRQGEGETQYF.

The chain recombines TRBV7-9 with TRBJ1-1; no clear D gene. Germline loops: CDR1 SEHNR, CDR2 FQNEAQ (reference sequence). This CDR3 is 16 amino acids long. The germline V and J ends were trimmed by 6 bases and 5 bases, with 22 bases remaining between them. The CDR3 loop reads CASRNRPGSGSTEAFF. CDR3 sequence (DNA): TGTGCCAGCAGAAACCGCCCGGGGTCTGGGTCAACTGAAGCTTTCTTT.

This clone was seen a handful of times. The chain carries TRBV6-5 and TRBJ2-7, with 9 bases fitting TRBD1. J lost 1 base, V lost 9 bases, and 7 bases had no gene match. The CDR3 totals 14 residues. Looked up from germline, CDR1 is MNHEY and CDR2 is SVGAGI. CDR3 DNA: TGTGCCAGTCTTAATGACAGGGGGTCCTACGAGCAGTACTTC. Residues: CASLNDRGSYEQYF.